Listed here is a single TCR beta chain. Its antigen remains undetermined. No base-level quality is on record; no much larger clone is a single base apart. The record originates from a study of blood T cell repertoires in COVID-19 (dated by TCRdb to the early 2020s). Study-wide context: Samples covering the acute and convalescent phases of COVID-19 were provided by collaborators in the United States, Italy and Spain. The prospective study material was composed of cDNA or gDNA derived from T cells, B-cell-depleted T cells, or PBMCs. The dataset comprised deeply sampled blood TCRbeta repertoires from subjects exposed to, actively infected with, or recovered from COVID-19. A freely available public database, intended as a resource for researchers studying the immune response to SARS-CoV-2, is where the repertoires were released. Where HLA class I and class II types were available, the types were taken from metadata supplied by the sample provider, not from assay-based typing. Samples came from the ongoing ImmuneRACE study (first 160 participants) plus 1,254 subjects from 6 global collaborators. The sample metadata nearly always contained a de-identified subject ID, COVID-19 status, age in years and sex. Paper-wide results and their limitations: The amount of clinical and demographic metadata varied by source and participant and was provided uncurated.

TCRbeta CDR3 regions were amplified from genomic DNA by means of the immunoSEQ Assay, a bias-controlled multiplex PCR. As for the original processing: Within the assay, amplification of reference gene primers was used to estimate how many nucleated cells each sample contained. Sequence reads were collapsed and filtered to measure the absolute abundance of every unique TCRbeta CDR3 rearrangement. For each sample, productive Simpson clonality was calculated as the square root of Simpson's diversity index over productive rearrangements. Here the immuneACCESS table is served through TCRdb, limited to in-frame sequences with V and J called. Missing clones are a known gap in these copies; in checked studies unresolved V genes cover under half, and the rest lacks a known reason. That table is the source of V, J and clone size, and D and trimming were worked out from the DNA. For this sample the table gives some 150,000 clones, of which roughly 84% were detected only once. The top ten constitute 9.8% of the sample.

V drops 1 base and J drops 5 bases, leaving 11 bases in between. CDR1 and CDR2 are read off the germline V gene as LGHNA and YSLEER. The CDR3 starts with the cysteine, ends with the phenylalanine, and has 15 residues. Only the CDR3 part of the read is kept: 45 bases, read in frame from the first base. Collaborating institutions collected whole blood in K2EDTA tubes following their own protocols. For TCRbeta analysis, collaborator samples were shipped as frozen whole blood, as isolated PBMCs, or as DNA extracted from either sample type. The receptor comes from a woman in her 50s with acute or convalescent COVID-19. This chain is built from TRBV4-3 and TRBJ1-4, with the D gene not confidently named. The sequenced material came from peripheral blood. The CDR3 protein sequence reads: CASSQGFVTNEKLFF. The nucleotide sequence is TGCGCCAGCAGCCAAGGGTTCGTAACAAATGAAAAACTGTTTTTT.